This T cell receptor beta chain came from a study of beta chain features in type 1 diabetes (dated by TCRdb to the late 2010s). Regarding the complete study: No differences in mean age, gender distribution, total cell number or subset yield were found between patients and healthy donors. A total of 90 million to 120 million sorted cells were examined across all samples, and a strong correlation was observed between cell number per subset and RNA yield. In the study, recently diagnosed type 1 diabetes patients and matched healthy donors were compared on the TCRB repertoires of their sorted circulating CD4+ T cell subsets. Whereas all 30 or so donors provided naive and central memory subsets, regulatory and stem cell-like memory subsets were isolated from just 8 patients and roughly eight healthy donors. Broad study findings and their caveats: PCR may preferentially amplify shorter templates, but because patient and control samples were amplified and corrected together, any resulting skew would affect both groups equally. Because cDNA was sequenced instead of genomic DNA, activated cells with high expression could be over-represented, although the groups did not differ in activation or CD3 levels. Type 1 diabetes patients showed a moderate but significant shortening of TCRB CDR3 length in all four CD4+ subsets. Because small numbers of individuals were included in the HLA sub-analyses, any influence of HLA type on TCRB rearrangement was left unresolved. Patients with type 1 diabetes made fewer insertions and deleted more nucleotides at VDJ recombination sites, implying thymic rearrangement abnormalities. Naive, central memory and regulatory TCRB repertoires appeared to be more similar among patients than among healthy donors.

In the case of this clone: Its antigen is still unknown. Per-nucleotide qualities are absent, and no much larger clonotype sits a single base away.

The High Capacity cDNA Reverse Transcription Kit was used to reverse transcribe all of the isolated RNA, meaning that expressed TCRB transcripts were what got sequenced. Naive, central memory and regulatory T cell samples underwent deep immunoSEQ sequencing, averaging around 3.7 million total reads per sample. Sorted cells were lysed in RLT buffer and RNA was extracted with DNase-treated RNeasy Micro or Mini kits, depending on cell number. To prevent cross-contamination, each cell subset was processed individually, whereas patient and healthy donor samples were processed jointly. The immunoSEQ multiplex PCR was used to amplify TCRB sequences from cDNA, generating 87-bp fragments that spanned the CDR3 region. Amplicons were sequenced on the Illumina HiSeq platform. Turning to the authors' computational methods: Synthetic template baselines were used to correct PCR bias computationally, reads within Hamming distance 2 were collapsed, and singletons that could not be merged were discarded. By aligning reads against IMGT, V, D and J genes, CDR3 length, and insertions or deletions at six rearrangement sites were assigned. Within each subset, clonotype counts were normalized to sorted cell number, and only after that were true diversity and Gini coefficients computed with the tcR R package. The overlap coefficient, calculated on TCRB nucleotide sequences, was used to quantify repertoire sharing. Out-of-frame TCRB sequences from naive cells were analyzed to stand in for the pre-selection repertoire. Sourced from immuneACCESS, this table was stored by TCRdb with only in-frame sequences that have V and J called. A share of the clones is absent; for the studies checked, an unresolved V gene accounts for under half, and the remainder has no known explanation. The V and J calls and the clone size are those of that table, but D and trimming were determined from the DNA. This sample gives 500,000 to 850,000 clones in total; over 13% of them show up just once. The ten biggest clones cover approximately 0.039% of the sample.

The V end loses 0 bases and the J end loses 5 bases, and a stretch of 6 bases separates them. The germline V gene encodes CDR1 SGHTA and CDR2 FQGNSA. The CDR3 goes from the cysteine to the phenylalanine over 13 residues. Here the CDR3 DNA is all that survives: 39 bases in frame from base 1. Each donor gave one peripheral blood draw, approximately 110 mL on average, collected into heparinised tubes. A BD FACSAria II was used to sort naive, central memory, regulatory and stem cell-like memory CD4+ T cells with a panel that included CD45RO, CCR7, CD25, CD127, CD95 and CD27. Purity was above 98% for every sorted population. PBMCs were separated immediately by Lymphoprep density gradient centrifugation and were stained directly, without being cultured. To minimize batch effects, samples were stained and sorted in pairs, one healthy donor with one patient per experiment.

The clonotype comes from a man between 18 and 29 years old with type 1 diabetes. The receptor chain draws on TRBV7-2 and TRBJ2-3, with the identity of the D gene unclear. The sequenced sample consisted of naive CD4+ T cells from blood. Taken with the paper, the label for cell subset or site translates to: true naive CD4+ T cells. The CDR3 reads CASSLAPRDTQYF. Read as DNA, the sequence is TGTGCCAGCAGCTTAGCGCCTAGAGATACGCAGTATTTT.